This T cell receptor beta chain was captured by sequencing in a study of blood T cells in healthy people across ages. Study-level points and caveats: When set beside aged donors, long-lived donors presented more naive CD4+ cells and higher diversity. Total diversity from one million sequenced T cells was likely underestimated.

The use of a sample-barcoded 5' primer and a J-beta primer mix characterized a second PCR of about 7 to 12 cycles. Each cDNA molecule was tagged by a template-switch adaptor with 12 random nucleotides. Each of the samples gave a minimum of 3 million paired-end reads that contained CDR3. TCRdb passed the 5' RACE reads through MiXCR, listing each CDR3 protein once. This sample has roughly 650,000 distinct CDR3 sequences, with around 32% found just once. On this clonotype: Its antigen is currently unknown.

CDR3 length: 13 residues. Germline lookup yields CDR1 GTSNPN and CDR2 SVGIG (reference sequence). The genes are TRBV30 and TRBJ2-6; no clear D. The sequenced sample was blood. The receptor was isolated from a woman of 80 years or more in good health. The CDR3 loop reads CAYRSSGANVLTF. In DNA, the CDR3 is TGTGCTTACCGTTCCTCTGGGGCCAACGTCCTGACTTTC.